A selection of T cell receptor beta chains follows, all from one sample in a study of cytomegalovirus exposure and HLA in healthy donors. Sequencing was performed with immunoSEQ multiplex PCR; in TCRdb, only in-frame clones are kept and a portion is missing. The sample holds under 250,000 clones, around 87% seen once. Sequenced sample: PBMCs. Every receptor here comes from a woman younger than 35 in good health and CMV-seropositive. The CDR3 runs from the conserved cysteine through the conserved F or W. Each record gives: CDR3 protein, D gene, V gene, clone size. The D gene is left open where the match is weak. Clone size appears in some rows only: once, few, many, or a class for an expanded clone.

CASRRGSRTQYF,.,TRBV6-1,.
CASKFARDLLLQETQYF,.,TRBV28,.
CASSVKGLPPYNEQFF,.,TRBV9,.
CASSEGLAVQETQYF,TRBD2,TRBV25-1,once
CASSPRWASGSLNTGELFF,TRBD2,TRBV14,few
CASTAGAGPNTGELFF,.,TRBV5-1,.
CASSRSLGLAMIDEQFF,TRBD2,TRBV11-3,.
CASSPGGAGDTEAFF,.,TRBV7-3,.
CASSLVDRGRLRGYTF,TRBD1,TRBV7-2,.
CASTIGRVDGYTF,.,TRBV6-1,.
CSVESDRGRTEAFF,TRBD1,TRBV29-1,.
CASRRPSGEQETQYF,TRBD2,TRBV5-1,.
CASSRSGSPYEQYF,TRBD2,TRBV11-1,.
CASSDRAQGNTIYF,TRBD1,TRBV28,.
CASSPGQGSGYGYTF,TRBD1,TRBV5-5,few
CASSPWGANTEAFF,.,TRBV4-1,.
CASSHLTGTVGYTF,TRBD1,TRBV4-1,.
CASRGTANTEAFF,TRBD1,TRBV7-6,.